Sequencing of this T cell receptor beta chain was carried out in a study of T cell responses to AZD1222 COVID-19 vaccine. About this clone: Its cognate antigen is unknown. This specimen includes other DNA sequences encoding the same CDR3.

Here immunoSEQ multiplex PCR was the method, and the copy in TCRdb shows in-frame clones only, minus some. The table has more than 95,000 clones, 88% seen once. Study results and limitations: Spike regions recognized by vaccine-associated CD4 TCRs spanned the protein, led by 160-218 and 743-854. Seropositivity was recorded at baseline in only five to seven AZD1222 recipients.

Germline V gene data show CDR1 as MDHEN and CDR2 as SYDVKM. The CDR3 sequence is 11 residues long. V dropped 3 bases and J dropped 5 bases, with 1 base sitting between them. The V call is TRBV28, the J call TRBJ1-4; D unclear. The sample was peripheral blood, taken on day 0 of AZD1222 vaccination. This TCR was sampled from an adult in good health. The CDR3 region has the DNA TGTGCCAGCAGTTTGAATGAAAAACTGTTTTTT. It codes for CASSLNEKLFF.